Listed below are T cell receptor beta chains from one sample, sequenced in a study of cytomegalovirus exposure and HLA in healthy donors. The method was immunoSEQ multiplex PCR; TCRdb's version includes in-frame clones alone and lacks a portion of them. The sample holds 100,000 to 150,000 clones, roughly 89% seen once. The specimen sequenced was PBMCs. The source is a woman younger than 35 in good health and CMV-seronegative. Each CDR3 is given with its conserved first and last residue. The D gene is left open where the match is weak. Clone size is stated in some rows and not others, as once, few, many or a class when expanded.

abundance: NA
d_gene: TRBD2
j_gene: TRBJ2-5
v_gene: TRBV7-9
CDR3aa: CASSPSGRGETQYF
CDR3nt: TGTGCCAGCAGCCCTAGCGGGAGGGGTGAGACCCAGTACTTC

abundance: many
d_gene: NA
j_gene: TRBJ2-1
v_gene: TRBV5-1
CDR3aa: CASSLADSYNEQFF
CDR3nt: TGCGCCAGCAGCCTAGCGGACAGCTACAATGAGCAGTTCTTC

abundance: NA
d_gene: NA
j_gene: TRBJ2-2
v_gene: TRBV5-1
CDR3aa: CASKESSIAGELFF
CDR3nt: TGCGCCAGCAAAGAGTCGAGTATCGCCGGGGAGCTGTTTTTT

abundance: few
d_gene: TRBD2
j_gene: TRBJ2-1
v_gene: TRBV27
CDR3aa: CASSWASGRMGNEQFF
CDR3nt: TGTGCCAGCAGTTGGGCTAGCGGGAGAATGGGGAATGAGCAGTTCTTC

abundance: few
d_gene: TRBD1
j_gene: TRBJ1-5
v_gene: TRBV6-5
CDR3aa: CASGVGQGNSQPQHF
CDR3nt: TGTGCCAGCGGGGTGGGACAGGGCAATTCTCAGCCCCAGCATTTT

abundance: once
d_gene: TRBD2
j_gene: TRBJ2-3
v_gene: TRBV6-6
CDR3aa: CASSYEGLIRSWTQYF
CDR3nt: TGTGCCAGCAGTTACGAGGGACTAATTCGGAGTTGGACGCAGTATTTT

abundance: NA
d_gene: TRBD1
j_gene: TRBJ1-2
v_gene: TRBV14
CDR3aa: CASSRWTGGVSDGYTF
CDR3nt: TGTGCCAGCAGCCGGTGGACAGGGGGCGTTTCCGATGGCTACACCTTC

abundance: NA
d_gene: TRBD1
j_gene: TRBJ2-5
v_gene: TRBV30
CDR3aa: CAWSKPTGGWETQYF
CDR3nt: TGTGCCTGGAGTAAACCCACAGGGGGCTGGGAGACCCAGTACTTC

abundance: NA
d_gene: TRBD2
j_gene: TRBJ2-5
v_gene: TRBV7-9
CDR3aa: CASSQGSGAETQYF
CDR3nt: TGTGCCAGCAGCCAAGGTAGCGGGGCAGAGACCCAGTACTTC

abundance: NA
d_gene: TRBD2
j_gene: TRBJ2-7
v_gene: TRBV18
CDR3aa: CASSPGRGDEQYF
CDR3nt: TGTGCCAGCTCTCCGGGGAGGGGTGACGAGCAGTACTTC

abundance: NA
d_gene: NA
j_gene: TRBJ2-7
v_gene: TRBV5-1
CDR3aa: CASSYSGDSSYEQYF
CDR3nt: TGCGCCAGCAGCTACTCAGGGGATTCCAGCTACGAGCAGTACTTC

abundance: once
d_gene: TRBD2
j_gene: TRBJ2-5
v_gene: TRBV4-2
CDR3aa: CASSQVGGSETQYF
CDR3nt: TGTGCCAGCAGCCAAGTGGGAGGGTCAGAGACCCAGTACTTC

abundance: once
d_gene: TRBD2
j_gene: TRBJ2-7
v_gene: TRBV14
CDR3aa: CASSQSVVRLTGTSGGRYEQYF
CDR3nt: TGTGCCAGCAGCCAATCGGTCGTTCGACTAACTGGGACTAGCGGGGGGCGCTACGAGCAGTACTTC

abundance: NA
d_gene: NA
j_gene: TRBJ2-3
v_gene: TRBV6-1
CDR3aa: CASTRAGFMVTQYF
CDR3nt: TGTGCCAGCACAAGGGCAGGGTTCATGGTTACGCAGTATTTT

abundance: NA
d_gene: NA
j_gene: TRBJ2-7
v_gene: TRBV11-2
CDR3aa: CASSLVTVLAYEQYF
CDR3nt: TGTGCCAGCAGCTTAGTCACGGTTCTAGCCTACGAGCAGTACTTC

abundance: NA
d_gene: NA
j_gene: TRBJ2-7
v_gene: TRBV10-3
CDR3aa: CAIRLSQGQGEQYF
CDR3nt: TGTGCCATCCGTCTTTCGCAGGGGCAGGGCGAGCAGTACTTC

abundance: once
d_gene: TRBD1
j_gene: TRBJ2-2
v_gene: TRBV30
CDR3aa: CAWKTQGAGGELFF
CDR3nt: TGTGCCTGGAAGACGCAGGGGGCCGGCGGGGAGCTGTTTTTT

abundance: NA
d_gene: TRBD1
j_gene: TRBJ1-4
v_gene: TRBV30
CDR3aa: CAWRRQGAGNEKLFF
CDR3nt: TGTGCCTGGAGGAGACAGGGGGCGGGTAATGAAAAACTGTTTTTT

abundance: NA
d_gene: NA
j_gene: TRBJ1-5
v_gene: TRBV28
CDR3aa: CASRSKRGFQPQHF
CDR3nt: TGTGCCAGCAGATCTAAAAGGGGTTTTCAGCCCCAGCATTTT

abundance: once
d_gene: TRBD2
j_gene: TRBJ2-2
v_gene: TRBV9
CDR3aa: CAKMGGTSGTGELFF
CDR3nt: TGTGCCAAGATGGGCGGGACTAGCGGCACCGGGGAGCTGTTTTTT

abundance: NA
d_gene: TRBD2
j_gene: TRBJ2-1
v_gene: TRBV9
CDR3aa: CASSVGSSGRTHNEQFF
CDR3nt: TGTGCCAGCAGCGTAGGTTCAAGCGGGAGGACTCACAATGAGCAGTTCTTC

abundance: once
d_gene: TRBD2
j_gene: TRBJ2-7
v_gene: TRBV9
CDR3aa: CASSVAGLADYYEQYF
CDR3nt: TGTGCCAGCAGCGTAGCGGGACTAGCGGATTACTACGAGCAGTACTTC

abundance: NA
d_gene: TRBD2
j_gene: TRBJ2-3
v_gene: TRBV6-6
CDR3aa: CASSPGGGGTDTQYF
CDR3nt: TGTGCCAGCAGCCCCGGCGGGGGTGGAACAGATACGCAGTATTTT

abundance: once
d_gene: TRBD1
j_gene: TRBJ1-5
v_gene: TRBV30
CDR3aa: CAWSVGGSPQHF
CDR3nt: TGTGCCTGGAGTGTAGGGGGCTCGCCCCAGCATTTT

abundance: NA
d_gene: NA
j_gene: TRBJ1-6
v_gene: TRBV15
CDR3aa: CATRVLSEGSPLHF
CDR3nt: TGTGCCACCAGGGTTCTATCTGAGGGTTCACCCCTCCACTTT

abundance: NA
d_gene: NA
j_gene: TRBJ1-5
v_gene: TRBV25-1
CDR3aa: CASSEGQHWHF
CDR3nt: TGTGCCAGCAGTGAAGGGCAACACTGGCATTTT

abundance: NA
d_gene: NA
j_gene: TRBJ1-1
v_gene: TRBV5-1
CDR3aa: CASSLARGSEAFF
CDR3nt: TGCGCCAGCAGCTTGGCAAGGGGGTCTGAAGCTTTCTTT

abundance: NA
d_gene: TRBD1
j_gene: TRBJ2-3
v_gene: TRBV7-8
CDR3aa: CASSLVSDRLYTDTQYF
CDR3nt: TGTGCCAGCAGCTTAGTATCGGACAGGCTGTACACAGATACGCAGTATTTT

abundance: NA
d_gene: NA
j_gene: TRBJ1-3
v_gene: TRBV11-2
CDR3aa: CASSPTGNTIYF
CDR3nt: TGTGCCAGCAGCCCAACAGGAAACACCATATATTTT

abundance: NA
d_gene: NA
j_gene: TRBJ2-1
v_gene: TRBV5-1
CDR3aa: CASSPQASSYNEQFF
CDR3nt: TGCGCCAGCAGTCCACAGGCGAGCTCCTACAATGAGCAGTTCTTC

abundance: NA
d_gene: TRBD1
j_gene: TRBJ2-7
v_gene: TRBV6-1
CDR3aa: CASRGQTTYEQYF
CDR3nt: TGTGCCAGCAGGGGACAGACAACCTACGAGCAGTACTTC

abundance: NA
d_gene: NA
j_gene: TRBJ2-3
v_gene: TRBV6-4
CDR3aa: CASSENIEPSGSSTQYF
CDR3nt: TGTGCCAGCAGTGAGAATATCGAACCCTCCGGTTCTAGTACGCAGTATTTT

abundance: NA
d_gene: NA
j_gene: TRBJ2-4
v_gene: TRBV28
CDR3aa: CASSLNYLAKNIQYF
CDR3nt: TGTGCCAGCAGTTTAAACTACCTAGCCAAAAACATTCAGTACTTC

abundance: once
d_gene: NA
j_gene: TRBJ2-7
v_gene: TRBV5-1
CDR3aa: CASSPGQPRYEQYF
CDR3nt: TGCGCCAGCAGCCCGGGACAACCGAGGTACGAGCAGTACTTC

abundance: NA
d_gene: NA
j_gene: TRBJ2-7
v_gene: TRBV10-3
CDR3aa: CAISESFLGGGPRRSSYEQYF
CDR3nt: TGTGCCATCAGTGAGTCGTTTCTGGGCGGAGGACCCCGCAGGTCCTCCTACGAGCAGTACTTC

abundance: NA
d_gene: TRBD2
j_gene: TRBJ2-3
v_gene: TRBV5-1
CDR3aa: CASSLGLAAVLSTDTQYF
CDR3nt: TGCGCCAGCAGCTTAGGACTAGCAGCGGTTCTAAGCACAGATACGCAGTATTTT

abundance: NA
d_gene: NA
j_gene: TRBJ1-3
v_gene: TRBV5-1
CDR3aa: CASSLDGTGNTIYF
CDR3nt: TGCGCCAGCAGCTTGGATGGGACAGGAAACACCATATATTTT

abundance: NA
d_gene: NA
j_gene: TRBJ1-5
v_gene: TRBV27
CDR3aa: CASSVYQGGGYNQPQHF
CDR3nt: TGTGCCAGCAGTGTATACCAGGGAGGGGGATACAATCAGCCCCAGCATTTT

abundance: NA
d_gene: NA
j_gene: TRBJ1-3
v_gene: TRBV7-2
CDR3aa: CASSYFSRDNFGNTIYF
CDR3nt: TGTGCCAGCAGCTATTTTTCCCGGGACAACTTTGGAAACACCATATATTTT